This TCR beta chain was recovered during a study of T cell responses to AZD1222 COVID-19 vaccine. Clones were read by immunoSEQ multiplex PCR, and TCRdb kept only the in-frame ones, dropping some. The sample holds about 140,000 clones, roughly 92% seen once. Germline loops: CDR1 SQVTM, CDR2 ANQGSEA. Trimming removed 3 bases from V and 0 bases from J, with 9 bases in between. This CDR3 contains 15 residues. The receptor comes from an adult in good health. The sequences come from peripheral blood, collected on day 0 of AZD1222 vaccination. The chain combines TRBV29-1 with TRBJ2-6; possible D gene TRBD1, 6 bases. In DNA form, the CDR3 reads TGCAGCGTTGACACAGGGACCTCTGGGGCCAACGTCCTGACTTTC. Its protein product is CSVDTGTSGANVLTF.